This entry lists 21 T cell receptor beta chains sequenced from one sample in a study of PD-1 blockade in classical Hodgkin lymphoma. Every patient was affected by relapse after autologous stem cell transplantation, while exposure to brentuximab vedotin was not uniform. TCRdb's copy holds only in-frame clones and misses some; the assay was immunoSEQ multiplex PCR. The sample consists of about 24,000 clones, about 76% of them appearing once. The sample here was peripheral blood mononuclear cells (PBMCs), taken before the second cycle of nivolumab. These receptors all come from a human donor with classical Hodgkin lymphoma.

This clone is a singleton in its sample. The gene calls are TRBV2 and TRBJ2-1; perhaps TRBD2 as D (6 bases). This CDR3 is built from 15 residues. The germline gives CDR1 SNHLY, CDR2 FYNNEI. Trimming took 2 bases from V and 2 from J, leaving 10 bases between them. The CDR3 reads CASSELALPYNEQFF. The CDR3 nucleotides are TGTGCCAGCAGTGAACTAGCGCTTCCCTACAATGAGCAGTTCTTC.

The J gene is TRBJ2-7, the V gene TRBV7-9, with 8 bases identical to TRBD1. Trimming took 1 base from V and 2 from J; bases not matched to a gene: 10. The CDR3 sequence is 17 residues long. The V gene's germline CDR1 is SEHNR and CDR2 FQNEAQ (reference sequence). The CDR3 loop is CASSLVSQGALTYEQYF. The CDR3, as DNA: TGTGCCAGCAGCTTAGTCTCCCAGGGGGCGCTCACCTACGAGCAGTACTTC.

The rearrangement links TRBV11-2 to TRBJ1-1, with a tentative D call TRBD1 (5 bases). The CDR3 has 14 residues. V was clipped by 5 bases and J by 2 bases, with 12 bases between them. The V gene's germline CDR1 is SGHAT and CDR2 FQNNGV. CDR3 DNA sequence: TGTGCCAGCAGCCCGCAGGGCTATAACACTGAAGCTTTCTTT. As protein: CASSPQGYNTEAFF.

This sequence joins TRBV30 and TRBJ2-1, with TRBD2 identical over 10 bases. The germline gives CDR1 GTSNPN, CDR2 SVGIG (reference sequence). The CDR3 has 15 amino acids. With V trimmed by 4 bases and J by 4 bases, 7 bases remained unmatched. The CDR3 DNA reads as TGTGCCTGGAACATCGGGACTAGCGAATACAATGAGCAGTTCTTC. It specifies CAWNIGTSEYNEQFF.

The chain employs TRBV9 and TRBJ2-5; 11 nucleotides align to TRBD2. V lost 0 bases, J lost 7 bases, and 11 bases stayed unmatched. The CDR3 has 17 amino acids. Germline values: CDR1 SGDLS, CDR2 YYNGEE. CDR3 loop: CASSVGGLAEAGLTQYF. The DNA of the CDR3 is TGTGCCAGCAGCGTAGGGGGACTAGCGGAGGCCGGGTTGACCCAGTACTTC.

The chain is built from TRBV11-3 and TRBJ2-7, with D possibly being TRBD1 (6 bases). Germline V gene lookup returns CDR1 SGHNT and CDR2 YENEEA. The CDR3 covers 13 residues. V lost 4 bases and J lost 5, with 12 bases in between. CDR3 region: CASSYTGLNEQYF. CDR3 in DNA: TGTGCCAGCAGCTATACAGGGCTCAACGAGCAGTACTTC.

J is TRBJ2-1 and V is TRBV14; perhaps TRBD2 as D (6 bases). Trimming stripped 4 bases from V and 5 bases from J, with 12 bases between. Germline V gives CDR1 SGHDN, CDR2 FVKESK. CDR3 size: 14 residues. Written as DNA, the CDR3 is TGTGCCAGCAGCCCGGGACTCCGAGACAATGAGCAGTTCTTC. Its translation is CASSPGLRDNEQFF.

The V and J genes are TRBV4-2 and TRBJ1-1; perhaps TRBD1 as D (5 bases). In germline, CDR1 is LGHNA, CDR2 YNFKEQ. The ends were cut back, 0 bases at V and 0 bases at J, with 14 bases in the middle. The CDR3 is 17 amino acids. The CDR3 DNA reads TGTGCCAGCAGCCAAGACCCTGGGGCAATTATGAACACTGAAGCTTTCTTT. Its translation is CASSQDPGAIMNTEAFF.

This rearrangement joins TRBV2 to TRBJ1-3, with D maybe TRBD1 (5 bases). The V end lost 2 bases, the J end lost 4 bases, and 12 bases lay between the germline ends. Per germline, CDR1 SNHLY and CDR2 FYNNEI. This CDR3 spans 15 amino acids. Here the CDR3 reads CASSEKAGTGNTIYF. Written as DNA, the CDR3 is TGTGCCAGCAGTGAAAAGGCAGGGACCGGAAACACCATATATTTT.

The chain carries TRBV11-1 and TRBJ2-2; D is uncertain. This CDR3 has 16 residues. V was cut by 4 bases and J by 4 bases, with 16 bases left in between. The germline V gene encodes CDR1 SGHAT and CDR2 FQDESV (reference sequence). This chain's CDR3 is CASSSRRLRGTGELFF. The CDR3 nucleotides are TGTGCCAGCAGCTCCAGACGGCTCCGAGGCACCGGGGAGCTGTTTTTT.

CDR3: CASRTSEETQYF. For the CDR3, the DNA is TGTGCCAGCAGGACTAGCGAGGAGACCCAGTACTTC. The chain joins TRBV27 to TRBJ2-5; 8 positions match TRBD2. The CDR3 has 12 amino acids. Germline CDR1 reads MNHEY; CDR2 reads SMNVEV (reference sequence). Losses at the gene ends were 6 bases for V and 5 bases for J; bases not matched to a gene: 2.

The rearrangement links TRBV9 to TRBJ2-1; D not certain. V was pared by 2 bases and J by 6 bases, with 12 bases between. CDR1 and CDR2 (germline): SGDLS, YYNGEE. The CDR3 length is 14 residues. The DNA for the CDR3 is TGTGCCAGCAGCGTCGTAGCCACTTTCAATGAGCAGTTCTTC. The encoded protein is CASSVVATFNEQFF.

This rearrangement joins TRBV4-1 to TRBJ1-3; D is undetermined. Germline values: CDR1 MGHRA, CDR2 YSYEKL. Trimming removed 1 base at V and 0 bases at J, with 7 bases between. The CDR3 contains 15 residues. Here the CDR3 DNA reads TGCGCCAGCAGCCAAGGCTTGCGCTCTGGAAACACCATATATTTT. Translating gives CASSQGLRSGNTIYF.

For this clone: This CDR3 fails to terminate in the conserved phenylalanine or tryptophan, so it likely reflects a read error. The limits of the CDR3 on the DNA are not certain, so only TCRdb's listed CDR3 is given. The chain recombines TRBV19 with TRBJ2-7; the table calls TRBD2, which could not be checked here. The germline V gene encodes CDR1 LNHDA and CDR2 SQIVND (reference sequence). The CDR3 region is 13 residues in length, termini included. CDR3: CASSFYLGLFVEL.

This chain links TRBV6-6 with TRBJ2-3; TRBD1 is a possible D gene (5 bases). Deletions cut 6 bases from V and 4 bases from J, with 14 bases between. The CDR3 contains 14 residues. CDR1 is MNHNY and CDR2 is SVGAGI in the germline V gene (reference sequence). CDR3 residues: CASRPRVSSDTQYF. In DNA, the CDR3 is TGTGCCAGCAGGCCCAGGGTTAGTTCAGATACGCAGTATTTT.

V gene TRBV5-6 combines with J gene TRBJ2-7; D is ambiguous. Germline CDR1 and CDR2: SGHDT and YYEEEE. There are 12 residues in the CDR3. V gave up 4 bases and J gave up 9 bases, with 14 bases separating them. CDR3 sequence: CASSLSETGQYF. CDR3 DNA: TGTGCCAGCAGCCTGTCTGAGACGGGGCAGTACTTC. The full variable domain, in which reference TRBV5-6 and TRBJ2-7 provide the parts outside the CDR3, is DAGVTQSPTHLIKTRGQQVTLRCSPKSGHDTVSWYQQALGQGPQFIFQYYEEEERQRGNFPDRFSGHQFPNYSSELNVNALLLGDSALYLCASSLSETGQYFGPGTRLTVT.

This sequence joins TRBV10-3 and TRBJ2-6, with D perhaps being TRBD1 or TRBD2 (5 bases each). Trimming shortened V by 7 bases and J by 1 base, and 8 bases separated the two germline ends. CDR1 and CDR2 (germline): ENHRY, SYGVKD. The CDR3 spans 14 residues. As DNA, the CDR3 is TGTGCCATCATGAGGGGATCTGGGGCCAACGTCCTGACTTTC. Translated, it gives CAIMRGSGANVLTF.

The chain joins TRBV28 to TRBJ2-1; possible D gene TRBD1, 6 bases. The V gene's germline CDR1 is MDHEN and CDR2 SYDVKM. This CDR3 comprises 16 residues. The V end was cut by 5 bases, the J end by 1 base, with 15 bases between. DNA for the CDR3: TGTGCCAGCAGTCCGGGTAGGCAGGGGTCCTACAATGAGCAGTTCTTC. Its protein product is CASSPGRQGSYNEQFF.

V is TRBV6-1 and J is TRBJ1-6; D uncertain. The CDR3 is made up of 12 amino acids. Germline-derived CDR1 and CDR2 are MNHNS and SASEGT. V lost 6 bases and J 9 bases, leaving 9 bases between the germline ends. CDR3: CASSERSSPLHF. CDR3 sequence (DNA): TGTGCCAGCAGCGAAAGGAGTTCACCCCTCCACTTT.

The chain is built from TRBV28 and TRBJ1-5; D is uncertain. The V end was cut by 5 bases, the J end by 6 bases, with 8 bases between. CDR3 size: 12 residues. Germline V gene sequence: CDR1 MDHEN, CDR2 SYDVKM. This CDR3 reads CASSPRGQPQHF. In DNA, the CDR3 is TGTGCCAGCAGTCCCCGGGGTCAGCCCCAGCATTTT.

V and J are TRBV6-6 and TRBJ1-2; D uncertain. This CDR3 comprises 13 residues. V lost 5 bases to trimming and J lost 5 bases, with 12 bases between them. Looked up from germline, CDR1 is MNHNY and CDR2 is SVGAGI (reference sequence). As DNA, the CDR3 is TGTGCCAGCAGTCCCTGGGGAGGTTATGGCTACACCTTC. It yields the protein CASSPWGGYGYTF.